This TCR beta chain was identified during a study of blood T cell repertoires in COVID-19. The repertoire was sequenced with immunoSEQ multiplex PCR; TCRdb's copy has only in-frame clones and lacks some. The table has about 200,000 clones, approximately 90% seen once. The germline V and J ends were trimmed by 8 bases and 3 bases, with 11 bases remaining between them. This CDR3 has 12 amino acids. CDR1 is MDHEN, CDR2 SYDVKM, per germline. What was sequenced was peripheral blood. This clonotype was sampled from a man aged 60 to 75 with COVID-19, enrolled during active disease. The J gene is TRBJ2-7, the V gene TRBV28, with D hard to call. CDR3 in DNA: TGTGCCAGCCGTCGTTTTAGCTACGAGCAGTACTTC. Its protein is CASRRFSYEQYF.